The 6 T cell receptor beta chains below were found in one sample sequenced in a study of T cell responses to AZD1222 COVID-19 vaccine. Clones were read by immunoSEQ multiplex PCR, and TCRdb kept only the in-frame ones, dropping some. The table includes 84,000 or so clones, under 95% detected once. This sample comprised peripheral blood, obtained on day 0 of MenACWY control vaccination. The source is an adult in good health.

The chain carries TRBV6-5 and TRBJ2-7; 7 positions match TRBD1. The junction had 5 bases not matched to a gene; V was cut back by 0 bases and J by 3 bases. This CDR3 is 15 amino acids long. Germline values: CDR1 MNHEY, CDR2 SVGAGI. CDR3 residues: CASSYSRQGIYEQYF. DNA for the CDR3: TGTGCCAGCAGTTACTCGAGACAGGGAATCTACGAGCAGTACTTC.

The CDR3 protein is CASRLQGGTEAFF. CDR3 bases: TGTGCCAGCAGGCTACAGGGCGGCACTGAAGCTTTCTTT. The rearrangement joins TRBV27 to TRBJ1-1; weak D call: TRBD1 (6 bases). Germline-derived CDR1 and CDR2 are MNHEY and SMNVEV (reference sequence). Trimming shortened V by 6 bases and J by 4 bases, and 12 bases separated the two germline ends. The length of the CDR3 is 13 residues.

This chain links TRBV6-2 or TRBV6-3 with TRBJ1-2; D gene uncertain. This CDR3 has 12 amino acids. CDR1 and CDR2 from the germline V gene are MNHEY and SVGEGT. Deletions cut 3 bases from V and 4 bases from J, with 6 bases between. As DNA, the CDR3 is TGTGCCAGCAGTTATCAGAGCTATGGCTACACCTTC. Protein product: CASSYQSYGYTF.

The rearrangement uses TRBV14 and TRBJ1-1; the D gene is possibly TRBD1 (5 bases). The CDR3 loop spans 14 amino acids. With 4 bases removed from V and 4 bases from J, the gap between germline ends came to 13 bases. Per germline, CDR1 SGHDN and CDR2 FVKESK. The CDR3 loop reads CASSLRLGTTEAFF. CDR3 sequence (DNA): TGTGCCAGCAGCCTCCGACTCGGGACCACTGAAGCTTTCTTT.

J is TRBJ2-7 and V is TRBV18; 8 bases are a match to TRBD1. Per germline, CDR1 KGHSH and CDR2 LQKENI. V was pared by 8 bases and J by 0 bases, with 6 bases of the junction left unmatched. The CDR3 runs to 14 residues. The CDR3 DNA is TGTGCCAGCAAATCGACAGGGGACTCCTACGAGCAGTACTTC. Translation gives CASKSTGDSYEQYF.

The V and J genes are TRBV3-1 (or the pseudogene TRBV3-2) and TRBJ2-2; D not resolved. Germline assignment: CDR1 LGHDT and CDR2 YNNKEL (reference sequence). The CDR3 length is 14 residues. Trimming left V 0 bases short and J 6 bases short, with 8 bases between. The CDR3 loop is CASSQDVVSGELFF. The DNA for the CDR3 is TGTGCCAGCAGCCAAGACGTGGTCTCCGGGGAGCTGTTTTTT.